These T cell receptor beta chains were read from a single sample in a study of T cell responses to AZD1222 COVID-19 vaccine. TCRdb's copy holds only in-frame clones and misses some; the assay was immunoSEQ multiplex PCR. The top ten clones hold 4.4% of a sample with approximately 120,000 clones, approximately 85% of them seen once. This specimen was peripheral blood, taken 28 days after the second AZD1222 dose. The receptors were sampled from an adult who received the AZD1222 COVID-19 vaccine. The CDR3 runs from the conserved cysteine through the conserved F or W. D genes are given only for firm matches. Size values are once, few and many counts, or a class for expanded clones, and some rows have none.

>TRBV9|TRBD1|TRBJ2-3|.
TGTGCCAGCACCTTGGACAGGGGCGATACGCAGTATTTT
CASTLDRGDTQYF
>TRBV10-3|.|TRBJ1-5|.
TGTGCCATCAGGGACAGCGGGGGGAATCAGCCCCAGCATTTT
CAIRDSGGNQPQHF
>TRBV18|TRBD1|TRBJ2-3|.
TGTGCCAGCTCACCCGGGACAGGGATAGGAGATACGCAGTATTTT
CASSPGTGIGDTQYF
>TRBV3-1/TRBV3-2|.|TRBJ1-3|.
TGTGCCAGCAGCCAAGCGCGGGTGACCTCTGGAAACACCATATATTTT
CASSQARVTSGNTIYF
>TRBV3-1/TRBV3-2|TRBD1|TRBJ1-4|few
TGTGCCAGCAGCCAAGTAACCCCCGGCAGGGGGCAAAAACTGTTTTTT
CASSQVTPGRGQKLFF
>TRBV7-2|.|TRBJ1-2|.
TGTGCCAGCAGCTTAGCGCGTAACAGAGAGGGCTATGGCTACACCTTC
CASSLARNREGYGYTF
>TRBV28|.|TRBJ1-2|few
TGTGCCAGCAGTTTGGGTAACTATGGCTACACCTTC
CASSLGNYGYTF
>TRBV5-1|.|TRBJ2-3|.
TGCGCCAGCAGCTCGTCACAGGGCTACAGCACAGATACGCAGTATTTT
CASSSSQGYSTDTQYF
>TRBV7-6|TRBD2|TRBJ2-5|once
TGTGCCAGCAGCTCAGGACTAGCGGGGGGGCTCAACCAAGAGACCCAGTACTTC
CASSSGLAGGLNQETQYF
>TRBV2|.|TRBJ1-2|.
TGTGCCAGCAGTGAGTTGCGGGCCATAGGCGTGGACTATGGCTACACCTTC
CASSELRAIGVDYGYTF
>TRBV9|.|TRBJ2-3|.
TGTGCCAGCAGCGTGGCCAGCAGGGCAGATACGCAGTATTTT
CASSVASRADTQYF
>TRBV9|TRBD1|TRBJ1-6|.
TGTGCCAGCGGGGGACAGGATGATTCACCCCTCCACTTT
CASGGQDDSPLHF
>TRBV28|.|TRBJ2-5|few
TGTGCCAGCAGTCAGGGTGATTCGGGTCTGCACGAGACCCAGTACTTC
CASSQGDSGLHETQYF
>TRBV4-1|.|TRBJ1-5|.
TGCGCCAGCAGCCAAGAAGGAGGGGCGAGCAATCAGCCCCAGCATTTT
CASSQEGGASNQPQHF